The 7 T cell receptor beta chains below all came from one sample that was sequenced in a study of T cells in women clearing cervical HPV infection. Produced via immunoSEQ multiplex PCR; TCRdb's table is partial and in-frame only. The table lists around 39,000 clones, with about 6.8% in the top ten. The sequenced sample was blood buffy coat. These receptors all stem from a woman between 18 and 75 years old with a cervical HPV16 infection that either progressed to CIN3+ or cleared (not recorded which).

Points on this clone: The read ends 3 residues early relative to the CDR3; the germline J gene fills the gap. J is TRBJ1-6 and V is TRBV6-2 or TRBV6-3; the D gene is possibly TRBD1 (5 bases). V lost 8 bases to trimming and J lost 5 bases, with 10 bases between them. The CDR3 covers 13 residues. The V gene's germline CDR1 is MNHEY and CDR2 SVGEGT. CDR3 bases read: TGTGCCAGCGGCAGGGTGAATAATTCACCC. Protein: CASGRVNNSP. In full, the CDR3 is CASGRVNNSPLHF.

Comments on this clone: The read is 3 residues too short to cover the CDR3 end, so that end is filled in from the germline J gene. The chain is built from TRBV10-3 and TRBJ2-2; D gene uncertain. V dropped 7 bases and J dropped 5 bases, with 11 bases sitting between them. CDR3 size: 13 residues. The germline CDR1 and CDR2 sequences are ENHRY and SYGVKD. CDR3 DNA, as far as it was read: TGTGCCATCACTGCCCTTAGTACCGGGGAG. Protein: CAITALSTGE. The whole CDR3 protein is CAITALSTGELFF.

With respect to this clone: The read finishes 3 residues shy of the CDR3 end, and the germline J gene is used to complete it. The J gene is TRBJ2-2, the V gene TRBV5-1; possible D gene TRBD2, 6 bases. CDR1 and CDR2 (germline): SGHRS, YFSETQ. The CDR3 sequence is 15 residues long. The V and J ends lost 0 bases and 6 bases respectively, with 12 bases between them. The covered CDR3 bases are TGCGCCAGCAGCTTGGTAGGCGGGGAATCCGGGGAG. Translated, it gives CASSLVGGESGE. The entire CDR3 is CASSLVGGESGELFF.

As to this clone: The read halts 3 residues ahead of the CDR3 end, with the missing end drawn from the germline J gene. The V gene is TRBV19, the J gene TRBJ2-2; D gene uncertain. The CDR3 length is 13 residues. Between the trimmed V and J ends, which lost 7 bases and 5 bases, there was a span of 11 bases. The germline V gene has CDR1 LNHDA and CDR2 SQIVND (reference sequence). CDR3 sequence: CASTPIGTGELFF. The sequenced CDR3 bases are TGTGCCAGTACCCCAATAGGGACCGGGGAG.

A remark on this clone: The read is 3 residues too short to cover the CDR3 end, so that end is filled in from the germline J gene. The chain combines TRBV20-1 with TRBJ2-3; D is possibly TRBD2 (6 bases). V lost 4 bases, J lost 0 bases, and 14 bases lay in between. From germline, CDR1 is DFQATT and CDR2 SNEGSKA (reference sequence). This CDR3 contains 15 residues. The CDR3 sequence is CSAKVGGSSTDTQYF. The part of the CDR3 DNA that was read is TGCAGTGCTAAGGTGGGGGGATCTAGCACAGATACG.

CDR3 DNA, as far as it was read: TGTGCCAGCAGTGATGCCCCTTATAGCTCCTACGAC. Amino acids: CASSDAPYSSYD. The entire CDR3 protein is CASSDAPYSSYDYTF. The chain is built from TRBV6-1 and TRBJ1-2; unclear D gene. With the read ending 3 residues before the CDR3 end, the germline J gene is used to fill in that end. CDR1 MNHNS and CDR2 SASEGT come from the germline V gene. The CDR3 has 15 residues.

With regard to this clone: Read data end 3 residues before the CDR3 end; the end is taken from the germline J gene. V usage is TRBV19 and J usage is TRBJ1-2; the D gene is possibly TRBD1 (5 bases). The CDR3 runs to 14 residues. Germline assignment: CDR1 LNHDA and CDR2 SQIVND (reference sequence). The CDR3 sequence is CASSIIGGFRGYTF. The CDR3 DNA, read in part, is TGTGCCAGTAGTATCATCGGGGGATTTAGAGGC.